The 20 T cell receptor beta chains below come from one sample, sequenced in a study of early T cells in non-severe SARS-CoV-2 infection. TCRdb reprocessed the 5' RACE reads via MiXCR and lists one record per CDR3 protein. The sample includes 20,000 to 30,000 distinct CDR3 sequences, about 4.5% of them seen just once. Sequencing was done on a sample of whole blood. These receptors all come from an adult who was a healthcare worker with PCR-confirmed SARS-CoV-2 infection or an uninfected control (not recorded which).

This clonotype was counted ten times or more. CDR3 amino acids: CASSDVGQGEKLFF. The CDR3 nucleotides read TGTGCCAGCAGTGATGTGGGACAGGGAGAAAAACTGTTTTTT. The chain links TRBV2 to TRBJ1-4, with 9 bases fitting TRBD1. V shed 3 bases and J 8 bases; nucleotides not matched to a gene: 4. The germline gives CDR1 SNHLY, CDR2 FYNNEI. CDR3 length: 14 amino acids.

This clonotype came up a few times. The V gene is TRBV28, the J gene TRBJ1-1; TRBD1 agrees at 8 bases. Germline CDR1 reads MDHEN; CDR2 reads SYDVKM. Trimming cost V 3 bases and J 2 bases; bases outside gene matches: 14. The CDR3 loop spans 18 amino acids. The CDR3 DNA reads TGTGCCAGCAGTTTTCCCCCCAGAAGCAGGGGGCACAACACTGAAGCTTTCTTT. Amino acids: CASSFPPRSRGHNTEAFF.

In its sample, this clonotype was seen many times. This chain uses TRBV18 with TRBJ2-3, with a weak D call TRBD2 (6 bases). The length of the CDR3 is 16 residues. In germline, CDR1 is KGHSH, CDR2 LQKENI. V lost 1 base and J lost 2, with 13 bases in between. CDR3 in amino acids: CASSPRWRDLTDTQYF. CDR3 nucleotide sequence: TGTGCCAGCTCACCACGGTGGCGGGACCTCACAGATACGCAGTATTTT.

J is TRBJ1-5 and V is TRBV19; D unclear. The ends were cut back, 3 bases at V and 0 bases at J, with 6 bases in the middle. Germline lookup yields CDR1 LNHDA and CDR2 SQIVND (reference sequence). This CDR3 region has 14 residues. CDR3 bases: TGTGCCAGTAGTATCTCAGCTAGCAATCAGCCCCAGCATTTT. Its translation is CASSISASNQPQHF.

This clonotype was seen repeatedly, ten times or more. One junction end does not reproduce the germline sequence, and a read error may be involved. The CDR3 DNA sequence: TGCGCCAGCAGCGATGGGACAGGAGACGTCTTC. Its translation: CASSDGTGDVF. The chain carries TRBV5-1 and TRBJ2-7; 8 positions agree with TRBD1. The CDR3 is 11 amino acids. Germline V CDR1 and CDR2: SGHRS, YFSETQ.

In this sample, this clonotype turned up many times. The chain is built from TRBV4-1 and TRBJ2-5; D is unclear. Trimming stripped 5 bases from V and 4 bases from J, with 8 bases between. From germline, CDR1 is MGHRA and CDR2 YSYEKL. This CDR3 has 12 amino acids. CDR3 residues: CASSDGRETQYF. CDR3 sequence (DNA): TGCGCCAGCAGCGACGGTCGAGAGACCCAGTACTTC.

This clonotype was counted a few times. Its ends do not fully match the called genes, so a read error is possible. This chain uses TRBV7-7 with TRBJ2-1; D not resolved. The CDR3 covers 13 residues. Germline V CDR1 and CDR2: SSHAT, FNYEAQ (reference sequence). Here the CDR3 reads CASSLVGADEQFF. The CDR3, as DNA: TGTGCTAGCAGCTTAGTAGGTGCCGATGAGCAGTTCTTC. The whole variable domain, filled in from reference TRBV7-7 and TRBJ2-1, reads GAGVSQSPRYKVTKRGQDVTLRCDPISSHATLYWYQQALGQGPEFLTYFNYEAQPDKSGLPSDRFSAERPEGSISTLTIQRTEQRDSAMYRCASSLVGADEQFFGPGTRLTVL.

The sample holds a few counts of this clonotype. The rearrangement joins TRBV30 to TRBJ1-5; D is possibly TRBD1 (6 bases). This CDR3 spans 13 amino acids. The germline gives CDR1 GTSNPN, CDR2 SVGIG (reference sequence). Trimming pared 0 bases from V and 7 bases from J, leaving 10 bases between. DNA for the CDR3: TGTGCCTGGAGTGTACAGGGTGGACAGCCCCAGCATTTT. Its protein is CAWSVQGGQPQHF.

This clonotype occurred many times. This chain links TRBV4-1 with TRBJ2-1; the D gene is possibly TRBD2 (6 bases). Per germline, CDR1 MGHRA and CDR2 YSYEKL. The CDR3 spans 17 residues. Trimming removed 4 bases from V and 0 bases from J, with 16 bases in between. The CDR3 DNA reads as TGCGCCAGCAGCCCTCCGCCGGGAGAGAGCTCCTACAATGAGCAGTTCTTC. This sequence encodes CASSPPPGESSYNEQFF.

This clonotype was picked up many times. The chain has TRBV7-6 and TRBJ2-5; a weak D match, TRBD2 (6 bases). The germline CDR1 and CDR2 sequences are SGHVS and FNYEAQ. V lost 5 bases and J 2 bases, leaving 12 bases between the germline ends. The CDR3 length is 14 residues. The chain's CDR3 is CASSHYRGQETQYF. DNA for the CDR3: TGTGCCAGCAGCCATTATCGGGGGCAAGAGACCCAGTACTTC.

This clonotype was counted at least ten times. The genes are TRBV2 and TRBJ2-7; D unclear. V lost 1 base to trimming and J lost 1 base, with 8 bases between them. Germline V gene data show CDR1 as SNHLY and CDR2 as FYNNEI. The CDR3 loop spans 14 amino acids. The CDR3 DNA reads TGTGCCAGCAGTGAAGGGCGCAGGTCCTACGAGCAGTACTTC. Protein product: CASSEGRRSYEQYF.

This clonotype was seen only a few times. V and J are TRBV2 and TRBJ2-3; D may match TRBD1 or TRBD2 (5 bases each). CDR1 and CDR2 (germline): SNHLY, FYNNEI. CDR3 size: 14 residues. The V end was cut by 5 bases, the J end by 2 bases, with 11 bases between. The CDR3 DNA is TGTGCCAGCAGTACCGGGACCTCCACAGATACGCAGTATTTT. This translates into CASSTGTSTDTQYF.

In its sample, this clonotype was seen many times. This chain's CDR3 is CAIGTPSNQPQHF. Written as DNA, the CDR3 is TGTGCCATTGGGACACCTAGCAATCAGCCCCAGCATTTT. The V and J genes are TRBV28 and TRBJ1-5; D is possibly TRBD1 (6 bases). CDR3 length: 13 amino acids. CDR1 and CDR2 (germline): MDHEN, SYDVKM. Trimming removed 10 bases from V and 0 bases from J, with 10 bases in between.

This clonotype was detected ten times or more. The chain recombines TRBV5-1 with TRBJ2-1, with D possibly TRBD1 on 5 matching bases. CDR1 and CDR2 (germline): SGHRS, YFSETQ. V dropped 2 bases and J dropped 5 bases, with 14 bases sitting between them. The CDR3 is made up of 15 amino acids. This chain's CDR3 is CASSLPDNSNNEQFF. In nucleotides, the CDR3 is TGCGCCAGCAGCTTACCGGACAATTCCAACAATGAGCAGTTCTTC.

Ten or more counts support this clonotype. V usage is TRBV5-1 and J usage is TRBJ1-6; no reliable D call. CDR1 SGHRS and CDR2 YFSETQ come from the germline V gene. Trimming took off 4 bases at V and 10 bases at J, with 9 bases between the two ends. This CDR3 has 12 residues. As DNA, the CDR3 is TGCGCCAGCAGCCTAGGGAACTCACCCCTCCACTTT. This codes for CASSLGNSPLHF.

This clonotype has just a few counts. This sequence joins TRBV20-1 and TRBJ2-7, with TRBD2 matching 7 bases. The CDR3 is 15 residues long. CDR1 DFQATT and CDR2 SNEGSKA come from the germline V gene (reference sequence). V shed 6 bases, J shed 7 bases, and the junction held 18 bases outside the gene matches. The CDR3 bases are TGCAGTGCCCCCCCGCGGGGTAGCGGGTATGGGGAGCAGTACTTC. It yields the protein CSAPPRGSGYGEQYF.

The table lists this clonotype with many counts. This chain connects TRBV20-1 to TRBJ2-1; tentative D call: TRBD2 (5 bases). Trimming stripped 0 bases from V and 9 bases from J, with 24 bases between. Looked up from germline, CDR1 is DFQATT and CDR2 is SNEGSKA (reference sequence). The CDR3 spans 17 residues. This chain's CDR3 is CSARDPTSGSYSPEQFF. The CDR3 region has the DNA TGCAGTGCTAGAGATCCAACAAGCGGTTCATACTCCCCTGAGCAGTTCTTC.

Many counts were recorded for this clonotype. The rearrangement links TRBV4-2 to TRBJ2-7, with a possible D match to TRBD1 (6 bases). Germline assignment: CDR1 LGHNA and CDR2 YNFKEQ. Between the trimmed V and J ends, which lost 3 bases and 1 base, there was a span of 7 bases. CDR3 length equals 13 residues. CDR3 in DNA: TGTGCCAGCAGCCAGCAGGGGTCCTACGAGCAGTACTTC. Translated, it gives CASSQQGSYEQYF.

This clonotype appeared many times. The chain uses TRBV29-1 and TRBJ2-3; the D is unclear. The V and J ends lost 8 bases and 0 bases respectively, with 12 bases between them. Germline lookup yields CDR1 SQVTM and CDR2 ANQGSEA. This CDR3 is built from 13 residues. The CDR3 DNA is TGCAGCTTAGGTCGGCGGAGCACAGATACGCAGTATTTT. Its protein product is CSLGRRSTDTQYF.

This clonotype was detected ten times or more. The rearrangement links TRBV29-1 to TRBJ2-5; 8 bases agree with TRBD2. CDR1 SQVTM and CDR2 ANQGSEA come from the germline V gene. The trim removed 6 bases at V and 3 bases at J, leaving 21 bases unmatched. This CDR3 region has 18 residues. The CDR3 sequence is CSVLLGRVQGNLEETQYF. The CDR3 coding sequence is TGCAGCGTCCTCCTCGGGAGGGTTCAGGGTAACCTAGAAGAGACCCAGTACTTC.